The subject of this entry is one T cell receptor beta chain. What it binds is not known. Other DNA sequences in this specimen translate into the identical CDR3. The CDR3 is 14 amino acids. CDR1 is SGHRS, CDR2 YFSETQ, per germline. The V end lost 0 bases, the J end lost 5 bases, and 11 bases lay between the germline ends. These data originate in a study of cytomegalovirus exposure and HLA in healthy donors. The PCR ran on 60 Vbeta and 13 Jbeta primers. Sequenced by immunoSEQ multiplex PCR; TCRdb stores in-frame clones only, minus some. The table lists about 150,000 clones, around 84% of them singletons. Notes on the study in general: Later work associated around 18,000 TCR beta sequences with HLA alleles at 0.05 false discovery rate.

This chain uses TRBV5-1 with TRBJ2-5; no definite D call. Input material: PBMCs. This TCR came from a woman between 40 and 55 years old in good health and CMV-seronegative. The CDR3: CASSLGGAEETQYF. The CDR3 DNA reads TGCGCCAGCAGCTTGGGAGGAGCCGAGGAGACCCAGTACTTC.